Shown below are 20 T cell receptor beta chains from a single sample sequenced in a study of CD8+ T cells in alopecia areata. Once RNA had been extracted, it was reverse transcribed into cDNA to act as the sequencing template. Profiling relied on immunoSEQ multiplex PCR, and the TCRdb table lists in-frame clones only, not all of them. The table has nearly 200,000 clones, 58% seen once. Treatment noted: oral pan-JAK inhibitor, 5-10 mg twice daily. The input for sequencing was CD4+ T cells sorted from blood, taken at week 24, from a patient treated with tofacitinib. The receptors originated from a human donor with alopecia areata.

The J gene is TRBJ1-2, the V gene TRBV29-1, with 8 nucleotides matching TRBD1. The junction had 15 bases not matched to a gene; V was cut back by 5 bases and J by 7 bases. Germline V gene sequence: CDR1 SQVTM, CDR2 ANQGSEA. The CDR3 covers 15 residues. The chain's CDR3 is CSVREPGQALFGYTF. The CDR3 DNA follows: TGCAGCGTTCGAGAGCCGGGACAGGCCCTTTTTGGCTACACCTTC.

The CDR3 spells CAWSLDRSWETQYF. CDR3 DNA: TGTGCCTGGAGTCTAGACAGGTCCTGGGAGACCCAGTACTTC. V gene TRBV30 combines with J gene TRBJ2-5; maybe TRBD1 (6 bases). V was clipped by 2 bases and J by 5 bases, with 15 bases between them. This CDR3 region has 14 residues. CDR1 is GTSNPN, CDR2 SVGIG, per germline (reference sequence).

The chain carries TRBV30 and TRBJ2-3; 11 bases are shared with TRBD2. The CDR3 covers 19 residues. Trimming cost V 0 bases and J 0 bases; bases outside gene matches: 11. The V gene's germline CDR1 is GTSNPN and CDR2 SVGIG (reference sequence). CDR3: CAWSVPALAGGHSTDTQYF. The CDR3 DNA sequence: TGTGCCTGGAGTGTACCCGCTCTAGCGGGGGGTCACAGCACAGATACGCAGTATTTT.

The chain employs TRBV10-3 and TRBJ2-5; 11 nucleotides match TRBD2. This CDR3 region has 14 residues. Per the germline V gene, CDR1 is ENHRY and CDR2 is SYGVKD. The V segment lost 4 bases and the J segment 5 bases; nucleotides outside the gene matches: 3. CDR3 sequence reads: CAISGLAGSETQYF. The CDR3 DNA sequence: TGTGCCATCAGTGGACTAGCGGGAAGCGAGACCCAGTACTTC.

The J gene is TRBJ2-7, the V gene TRBV5-1; 8 bases are a match to TRBD2. There are 15 residues in the CDR3. Germline CDR1 and CDR2: SGHRS and YFSETQ. With V trimmed by 5 bases and J by 6 bases, 13 bases remained unmatched. This CDR3 is CASSVVAGSSSEQYF. CDR3 DNA: TGCGCCAGCAGTGTGGTAGCGGGATCATCATCCGAGCAGTACTTC.

The chain links TRBV4-1 to TRBJ1-4; unclear D gene. The germline V and J ends were trimmed by 5 bases and 0 bases, with 22 bases remaining between them. The germline CDR1 and CDR2 sequences are MGHRA and YSYEKL. This CDR3 has 19 residues. The CDR3: CASSSPGLKWGATNEKLFF. CDR3 bases: TGCGCCAGCAGCAGCCCGGGCCTAAAATGGGGTGCAACTAATGAAAAACTGTTTTTT.

This chain connects TRBV30 to TRBJ1-2; D is ambiguous. Between the trimmed V and J ends, which lost 4 bases and 3 bases, there was a span of 15 bases. Germline CDR1 and CDR2: GTSNPN and SVGIG (reference sequence). CDR3 length equals 14 residues. Written as DNA, the CDR3 is TGTGCCTGGACAAGGGATACCGGGGACTATGGCTACACCTTC. Residues: CAWTRDTGDYGYTF.

V gene TRBV5-1 combines with J gene TRBJ1-2; D is possibly TRBD1 (5 bases). The CDR3 spans 13 residues. Germline CDR1 SGHRS, CDR2 YFSETQ. V lost 1 base and J 6 bases, leaving 10 bases between the germline ends. CDR3 residues: CASSLSRDNGYTF. CDR3 DNA: TGCGCCAGCAGCTTGAGCAGGGATAATGGCTACACCTTC.

This clone was found a few times. DNA of the CDR3: TGTGCCAGCAGAATATTGCGAGACGGGCCCACTTACTACGAGCAGTACTTC. Translated: CASRILRDGPTYYEQYF. J is TRBJ2-7 and V is TRBV27, with unresolved D. Germline values: CDR1 MNHEY, CDR2 SMNVEV (reference sequence). V dropped 6 bases and J dropped 3 bases, with 24 bases sitting between them. The CDR3 totals 17 residues.

V and J are TRBV7-8 and TRBJ1-2; the D is unclear. CDR1 SGHVS and CDR2 FQNEAQ come from the germline V gene. V was pared by 2 bases and J by 2 bases, with 6 bases between. This CDR3 region has 13 residues. The CDR3 DNA follows: TGTGCCAGCAGCTTAACGCAGAACTATGGCTACACCTTC. Its protein product is CASSLTQNYGYTF.

This clone was counted once. The V and J genes are TRBV9 and TRBJ1-1; no firm D call. The length of the CDR3 is 14 residues. Germline CDR1 is SGDLS and CDR2 is YYNGEE. Trimming took off 4 bases at V and 0 bases at J, with 10 bases between the two ends. The CDR3 spells CASSLDGMNTEAFF. DNA of the CDR3: TGTGCCAGCAGCCTTGACGGGATGAACACTGAAGCTTTCTTT.

This chain joins TRBV15 and TRBJ2-5; the match to TRBD2 covers 7 bases. Germline CDR1 is LNHNV and CDR2 is YYDKDF (reference sequence). The length of the CDR3 is 15 residues. J lost 5 bases, V lost 0 bases, and 6 bases had no gene match. The chain's CDR3 is CATSRDPAGIETQYF. CDR3 DNA sequence: TGTGCCACCAGCAGAGATCCAGCGGGGATTGAGACCCAGTACTTC.

The chain has TRBV6-1 and TRBJ1-5; possibly TRBD1 for D (6 bases). Trimming removed 3 bases from V and 9 bases from J, with 18 bases in between. The CDR3 loop spans 15 amino acids. CDR1 is MNHNS, CDR2 SASEGT, per germline. CDR3 in amino acids: CASSDQVGGPTPQHF. Written as DNA, the CDR3 is TGTGCCAGCAGTGACCAGGTTGGGGGGCCGACGCCCCAGCATTTT.

V and J are TRBV5-1 and TRBJ1-1; D is undetermined. Per the germline V gene, CDR1 is SGHRS and CDR2 is YFSETQ. Trimming cost V 2 bases and J 1 base, with 9 bases left between them. The CDR3 contains 14 residues. CDR3 protein: CASSLNGENTEAFF. The CDR3 bases are TGCGCCAGCAGCTTAAACGGGGAGAACACTGAAGCTTTCTTT. The full variable domain, completed using reference TRBV5-1 and TRBJ1-1, is KAGVTQTPRYLIKTRGQQVTLSCSPISGHRSVSWYQQTPGQGLQFLFEYFSETQRNKGNFPGRFSGRQFSNSRSEMNVSTLELGDSALYLCASSLNGENTEAFFGQGTRLTVV.

The genes are TRBV29-1 and TRBJ1-4, with 9 positions matching TRBD1. CDR3 length equals 13 residues. Germline assignment: CDR1 SQVTM and CDR2 ANQGSEA. J gave up 8 bases and V 6 bases, and 7 bases lay outside the gene matches. CDR3 loop: CSVLGQGREKLFF. CDR3 sequence (DNA): TGCAGCGTCCTGGGACAGGGAAGAGAAAAACTGTTTTTT.

The chain recombines TRBV7-8 with TRBJ2-5; 9 positions agree with TRBD1. The CDR3 runs to 13 residues. Looked up from germline, CDR1 is SGHVS and CDR2 is FQNEAQ. V lost 5 bases, J lost 7 bases, and 5 bases stayed unmatched. CDR3 coding DNA: TGTGCCAGCAGCCGACAGGGGGTTGGGACCCAGTACTTC. Encoded protein: CASSRQGVGTQYF.

The V gene is TRBV27, the J gene TRBJ1-6; D gene uncertain. Trimming took 7 bases from V and 5 from J, leaving 15 bases between them. The germline V gene encodes CDR1 MNHEY and CDR2 SMNVEV (reference sequence). The CDR3 is made up of 15 amino acids. This CDR3 reads CASTSSRANNSPLHF. DNA of the CDR3: TGTGCCAGCACCTCTTCGAGGGCTAATAATTCACCCCTCCACTTT.

The chain is built from TRBV30 and TRBJ2-4; tentative D call: TRBD1 (6 bases). The germline V and J ends were trimmed by 0 bases and 6 bases, with 9 bases remaining between them. Germline V gene lookup returns CDR1 GTSNPN and CDR2 SVGIG (reference sequence). The CDR3 extends over 13 amino acids. The CDR3 sequence: CAWSVQGRNIQYF. Written as DNA, the CDR3 is TGTGCCTGGAGTGTACAGGGTAGAAACATTCAGTACTTC.

CDR3 DNA sequence: TGTGCCAGCAGCCGAGACAGGGGGAGGTACGAGCAGTACTTC. Translated, it gives CASSRDRGRYEQYF. This chain links TRBV4-2 with TRBJ2-7; TRBD1 agrees at 9 bases. The CDR3 covers 14 residues. Germline CDR1 and CDR2: LGHNA and YNFKEQ. J was trimmed by 4 bases and V by 4 bases; bases with no gene match: 5.

The chain has TRBV9 and TRBJ2-5, with unresolved D. Trimming removed 9 bases from V and 7 bases from J, with 7 bases in between. CDR1 SGDLS and CDR2 YYNGEE come from the germline V gene. The CDR3 is 9 amino acids. CDR3: CANPGTQYF. Here the CDR3 DNA reads TGTGCCAATCCAGGGACCCAGTACTTC. The full variable domain, in which reference TRBV9 and TRBJ2-5 provide the parts outside the CDR3, is DSGVTQTPKHLITATGQRVTLRCSPRSGDLSVYWYQQSLDQGLQFLIQYYNGEERAKGNILERFSAQQFPDLHSELNLSSLELGDSALYFCANPGTQYFGPGTRLLVL.